This entry lists 6 T cell receptor beta chains sequenced from one sample in a study of cytomegalovirus exposure and HLA in healthy donors. PCR amplification relied on 60 Vbeta primers (plus 13 Jbeta primers). Produced via immunoSEQ multiplex PCR; TCRdb's table is partial and in-frame only. The data contain around 180,000 clones, 75% to 85% of them seen just once; the ten biggest clones take up about 2%. Specimen: PBMCs. These receptors all stem from a woman in her late teens or twenties in good health and CMV-seropositive.

This clone was detected only once. The chain uses TRBV7-2 and TRBJ2-3; 7 bases match TRBD2. This CDR3 contains 16 residues. V was clipped by 4 bases and J by 3 bases; unmatched bases: 10. Germline CDR1 and CDR2: SGHTA and FQGNSA. The CDR3 loop is CASSSPSSGGTDTQYF. CDR3 in DNA: TGTGCCAGCAGCTCCCCTAGTTCGGGGGGAACAGATACGCAGTATTTT.

V usage is TRBV7-9 and J usage is TRBJ1-2; 9 nucleotides agree with TRBD1. J gave up 8 bases and V 5 bases, and 12 bases lay outside the gene matches. Germline loops: CDR1 SEHNR, CDR2 FQNEAQ (reference sequence). The CDR3 length is 15 residues. The CDR3 loop is CASSPAQGQGKGYTF. CDR3 in DNA: TGTGCCAGCAGCCCGGCCCAGGGACAGGGTAAGGGCTACACCTTC.

The chain employs TRBV5-1 and TRBJ2-4; 7 bases line up with TRBD1. Looked up from germline, CDR1 is SGHRS and CDR2 is YFSETQ. The V gene end was trimmed by 4 bases and the J gene end by 9 bases; junction bases not matched to a gene: 13. This CDR3 has 15 residues. The CDR3 bases are TGCGCCAGCAGCGGGGAACAGGGGAGAGAGCGCATTCAGTACTTC. The encoded protein is CASSGEQGRERIQYF.

The rearrangement uses TRBV30 and TRBJ2-7, with no clear D. V lost 1 base and J lost 3, with 4 bases in between. Germline V gene sequence: CDR1 GTSNPN, CDR2 SVGIG (reference sequence). This CDR3 has 11 amino acids. CDR3 bases: TGTGCCTGGAGTGATAGCTACGAGCAGTACTTC. Protein: CAWSDSYEQYF.

This chain links TRBV5-6 with TRBJ2-3, with D perhaps TRBD2 (6 bases). V was trimmed by 4 bases and J by 1 base, leaving 16 bases between them. CDR1 is SGHDT and CDR2 is YYEEEE in the germline V gene. This CDR3 is 16 amino acids long. Written as DNA, the CDR3 is TGTGCCAGCAGCCCCGGGCACTGGGGGGGCACAGATACGCAGTATTTT. Translation gives CASSPGHWGGTDTQYF.

This clone has just one count. This chain uses TRBV2 with TRBJ2-7, with D tentatively TRBD2 (6 bases). The V end was cut by 7 bases, the J end by 6 bases, with 16 bases between. The CDR3 totals 13 residues. Germline V gene data show CDR1 as SNHLY and CDR2 as FYNNEI. The CDR3 DNA sequence: TGTGCCAGCAATGGGGGTAAAGCGGGCGAGCAGTACTTC. The encoded protein is CASNGGKAGEQYF.